The subject of this entry is one T cell receptor (beta chain). The target antigen is unknown. This sample is drawn from a study of shared clonotypes between healthy human individuals. Regarding the study as a whole: Generation probability values for non-shared clonotypes were lower than those for clonotypes shared by all four donors.

TCRdb's copy holds only in-frame clones and misses some; the assay was immunoSEQ multiplex PCR. The profile shows 2 million to 2.5 million clones, 90% to 95% of them singletons. Naive CD8 cells lacked CD45RO and underwent positive selection for CCR7, leaving out terminally differentiated effector memory CD45RA+ cells. This CDR3 is built from 18 residues. The V and J ends lost 2 bases and 5 bases, in that order; junction bases with no gene match: 10. Looked up from germline, CDR1 is SNHLY and CDR2 is FYNNEI. The TCR comes from a man aged 18 to 35 in good health. Some clones in this sample may be carry-over from other donors' samples. Sequencing input: naive CD8+ T cells from PBMCs. The V gene is TRBV2, the J gene TRBJ2-2, with 11 bases identical to TRBD1. Here the CDR3 reads CASSESVGQGVWTGELFF. In DNA, the CDR3 is TGTGCCAGCAGTGAATCAGTGGGACAGGGGGTTTGGACCGGGGAGCTGTTTTTT.